Shown below are 30 T cell receptor beta chains from a single sample sequenced in a study of memory B cells and T cells in multiple sclerosis. Generated by immunoSEQ multiplex PCR, the TCRdb table keeps only in-frame clones and is missing some. The sample has 11,000 to 15,000 clones; about 70% are singletons. Sequencing was carried out using memory (CD45RO+) CD4+ T cells from blood. The receptors were gathered from a human donor with multiple sclerosis.

The gene calls are TRBV7-8 and TRBJ1-2, with D possibly TRBD1 on 5 matching bases. CDR3 size: 14 residues. Germline V gene sequence: CDR1 SGHVS, CDR2 FQNEAQ. Trimming shortened V by 1 base and J by 0 bases, and 6 bases separated the two germline ends. The chain's CDR3 is CASSLGTPNYGYTF. Here the CDR3 DNA reads TGTGCCAGCAGCTTAGGGACACCTAACTATGGCTACACCTTC.

The chain recombines TRBV21-1 with TRBJ2-1; TRBD2 reflects the table's D call only, with no check against the DNA. TRBV21-1 is recorded as a pseudogene. CDR3 length: 13 residues. CDR3 region: CASSLPSSHEQFF. The CDR3 DNA is TGTGCCAGCAGCTTACCGTCTAGCCATGAGCAGTTCTTC.

V is TRBV9 and J is TRBJ2-7, with a weak D call TRBD2 (6 bases). V gave up 3 bases and J gave up 4 bases, with 14 bases separating them. Germline CDR1 is SGDLS and CDR2 is YYNGEE. CDR3 size: 14 residues. CDR3 sequence: CASSERAMPYEQYF. The CDR3 DNA sequence: TGTGCCAGCAGCGAGCGGGCCATGCCTTACGAGCAGTACTTC. Looking up the rest from reference TRBV9 and TRBJ2-7 gives the full variable domain: DSGVTQTPKHLITATGQRVTLRCSPRSGDLSVYWYQQSLDQGLQFLIQYYNGEERAKGNILERFSAQQFPDLHSELNLSSLELGDSALYFCASSERAMPYEQYFGPGTRLTVT.

J is TRBJ1-1 and V is TRBV5-6; 8 nucleotides line up with TRBD1. The CDR3 is made up of 16 amino acids. Germline V lookup: CDR1 SGHDT, CDR2 YYEEEE. The trim removed 2 bases at V and 4 bases at J, leaving 10 bases unmatched. The CDR3 nucleotides read TGTGCCAGCAGCTTTAACCTCGGACAGGGCGGCACTGAAGCTTTCTTT. Translating gives CASSFNLGQGGTEAFF.

The V call is TRBV5-1, the J call TRBJ1-2, with no clear D. Germline V gives CDR1 SGHRS, CDR2 YFSETQ. The CDR3 runs to 15 residues. V was cut by 0 bases and J by 8 bases, with 17 bases left in between. This CDR3 reads CASSLGRGEEKGYTF. The DNA for the CDR3 is TGCGCCAGCAGCTTGGGGCGGGGAGAGGAGAAAGGCTACACCTTC.

This chain connects TRBV30 to TRBJ2-7; D might be TRBD1 (6 bases). V shed 4 bases and J shed 9 bases, with 19 bases lying between them. The CDR3 covers 13 residues. In germline, CDR1 is GTSNPN, CDR2 SVGIG (reference sequence). The CDR3 sequence: CAWTHKGVLGQYF. CDR3 sequence (DNA): TGTGCCTGGACTCATAAGGGGGTCCTGGGGCAGTACTTC.

The CDR3 nucleotides read TGTGCCAGTAGTAGTTCGGGACTCCACTACGAGCAGTACTTC. Amino acid sequence: CASSSSGLHYEQYF. The chain employs TRBV19 and TRBJ2-7; TRBD2 might be the D (6 bases). The CDR3 runs 14 residues. The germline V gene encodes CDR1 LNHDA and CDR2 SQIVND (reference sequence). Trimming pared 4 bases from V and 3 bases from J, leaving 13 bases between.

This clone showed up just a few times. This chain uses TRBV6-5 with TRBJ2-1; 10 nucleotides match TRBD2. The CDR3 spans 13 residues. The ends lost 10 bases at V and 7 bases at J; junction bases unmatched: 7. Germline lookup yields CDR1 MNHEY and CDR2 SVGAGI. For the CDR3, the DNA is TGTGCCACACAGCGGGGGGGCCCAAATGAGCAGTTCTTC. Translated, it gives CATQRGGPNEQFF.

The V and J genes are TRBV11-3 and TRBJ2-1; 8 positions agree with TRBD2. V shed 1 base, J shed 6 bases, and the junction held 11 bases outside the gene matches. The CDR3 is 17 residues long. Germline V gives CDR1 SGHNT, CDR2 YENEEA. CDR3 protein: CASSLGLSGSALNEQFF. CDR3 coding DNA: TGTGCCAGCAGCTTAGGATTGAGCGGGAGCGCCCTCAATGAGCAGTTCTTC.

The rearrangement uses TRBV6-1 and TRBJ2-3; the match to TRBD2 covers 7 bases. Per the germline V gene, CDR1 is MNHNS and CDR2 is SASEGT. The CDR3 loop spans 17 amino acids. With V trimmed by 4 bases and J by 0 bases, 10 bases remained unmatched. The CDR3, as DNA: TGTGCCAGCAGTGCCCTGGGGGGGGGATCTAGCACAGATACGCAGTATTTT. Translated: CASSALGGGSSTDTQYF.

The gene calls are TRBV27 and TRBJ2-5, with 8 bases lining up with TRBD1. The CDR3 extends over 15 amino acids. Trimming at V came to 3 bases and at J to 4 bases, leaving 7 bases not matched to a gene. Germline V lookup: CDR1 MNHEY, CDR2 SMNVEV (reference sequence). The CDR3 reads CASSFTGTGIETQYF. CDR3 DNA sequence: TGTGCCAGCAGTTTCACCGGGACAGGAATAGAGACCCAGTACTTC.

The chain recombines TRBV27 with TRBJ1-2; 8 bases map to TRBD1. Germline lookup yields CDR1 MNHEY and CDR2 SMNVEV (reference sequence). The CDR3 is made up of 16 amino acids. V shed 5 bases, J shed 4 bases, and the junction held 12 bases outside the gene matches. The CDR3 bases are TGTGCCAGCAGTCCACTTACAGGGGGAGTAGGCTATGGCTACACCTTC. Protein: CASSPLTGGVGYGYTF.

The chain recombines TRBV2 with TRBJ2-3; 13 nucleotides align to TRBD2. The CDR3 contains 15 residues. J gave up 2 bases and V 9 bases, and 5 bases lay outside the gene matches. Germline assignment: CDR1 SNHLY and CDR2 FYNNEI. As DNA, the CDR3 is TGTGCCAGTAAGGGGACTAGCGGGGACACAGATACGCAGTATTTT. Encoded protein: CASKGTSGDTDTQYF.

This clone came up a few times. This chain uses TRBV28 with TRBJ2-7; 7 nucleotides align to TRBD2. The CDR3 extends over 15 amino acids. CDR1 and CDR2 (germline): MDHEN, SYDVKM. With 2 bases clipped from V and 9 bases from J, the junction kept 13 bases outside the gene matches. CDR3 sequence (DNA): TGTGCCAGCAGTTTACCCTGGGAGGGAGGGAGGGGGCAGTACTTC. This encodes CASSLPWEGGRGQYF.

The chain recombines TRBV30 with TRBJ2-7, with D possibly being TRBD1 (6 bases). V gave up 4 bases and J gave up 7 bases, with 11 bases separating them. The CDR3 covers 11 residues. CDR1 GTSNPN and CDR2 SVGIG come from the germline V gene (reference sequence). The CDR3 region has the DNA TGTGCCTGGAAGACAGGACGGGAGCAGTACTTC. Protein sequence: CAWKTGREQYF.

This rearrangement joins TRBV2 to TRBJ1-1; D not resolved. In germline, CDR1 is SNHLY, CDR2 FYNNEI. Trimming stripped 6 bases from V and 4 bases from J, with 12 bases between. CDR3 size: 13 residues. The CDR3 loop is CASRIDNPTEAFF. For the CDR3, the DNA is TGTGCCAGCAGAATCGACAATCCCACTGAAGCTTTCTTT.

The chain has TRBV5-1 and TRBJ1-2; the match to TRBD1 covers 9 bases. Trimming cost V 4 bases and J 4 bases; bases outside gene matches: 5. The CDR3 totals 14 residues. Germline V lookup: CDR1 SGHRS, CDR2 YFSETQ. In nucleotides, the CDR3 is TGCGCCAGCAGCCCTATGGGACAGGGCTATGGCTACACCTTC. This gives the protein CASSPMGQGYGYTF.

This clone has more than one count but fewer than ten. J is TRBJ1-1 and V is TRBV28; tentatively, D is TRBD1 (5 bases). Germline V CDR1 and CDR2: MDHEN, SYDVKM. CDR3 size: 15 residues. Trimming pared 4 bases from V and 0 bases from J, leaving 12 bases between. CDR3 region: CASSSGTGLNTEAFF. The CDR3 DNA is TGTGCCAGCAGTTCCGGTACAGGTCTGAACACTGAAGCTTTCTTT.

The chain uses TRBV10-3 and TRBJ1-2; D is ambiguous. The V end was cut by 1 base, the J end by 7 bases, with 13 bases between. Germline V CDR1 and CDR2: ENHRY, SYGVKD. The CDR3 extends over 14 amino acids. Here the CDR3 DNA reads TGTGCCATCAGTGAGTTTGGCAGTAAACCTGGCTACACCTTC. It yields the protein CAISEFGSKPGYTF.

CDR3 nucleotide sequence: TGTGCCTGGGCAGGGGGCCGGGACTATGGCTACACCTTC. Its protein is CAWAGGRDYGYTF. The chain employs TRBV30 and TRBJ1-2; 8 bases are a match to TRBD1. CDR3 length: 13 residues. Losses at the gene ends were 5 bases for V and 3 bases for J; bases not matched to a gene: 5. Germline V gene sequence: CDR1 GTSNPN, CDR2 SVGIG (reference sequence).

This clone was recorded a few times. This chain uses TRBV6-5 with TRBJ1-5; the match to TRBD1 covers 8 bases. V shed 3 bases and J 6 bases; nucleotides not matched to a gene: 10. The CDR3 is 16 amino acids. CDR1 and CDR2 (germline): MNHEY, SVGAGI. CDR3 residues: CASSYGLGQVGQPQHF. The CDR3 DNA follows: TGTGCCAGCAGTTATGGTCTGGGACAGGTTGGTCAGCCCCAGCATTTT.

A few counts support this clone. The gene calls are TRBV5-1 and TRBJ1-2; TRBD1 agrees at 10 bases. The length of the CDR3 is 16 residues. The germline V gene encodes CDR1 SGHRS and CDR2 YFSETQ. V was clipped by 4 bases and J by 7 bases; unmatched bases: 13. In DNA, the CDR3 is TGCGCCAGCAGCACCGACTTTGGGACAGGGGTTGGTGGCTACACCTTC. It is translated as CASSTDFGTGVGGYTF.

The CDR3 is CASRPTANYGYTF. The CDR3 coding sequence is TGTGCCAGCAGACCGACAGCTAACTATGGCTACACCTTC. The chain has TRBV6-5 and TRBJ1-2; D perhaps matches TRBD1 (5 bases). Deletions cut 6 bases from V and 0 bases from J, with 8 bases between. Germline CDR1 is MNHEY and CDR2 is SVGAGI. CDR3 length equals 13 residues.

In this sample, this clone turned up a few times. The genes are TRBV2 and TRBJ2-5, with D perhaps matching TRBD2 (5 bases). Germline-derived CDR1 and CDR2 are SNHLY and FYNNEI. V was trimmed by 4 bases and J by 2 bases, leaving 8 bases between them. This CDR3 spans 13 amino acids. The CDR3 DNA reads as TGTGCCAGCAGTGCTTGGACTCAAGAGACCCAGTACTTC. It translates to CASSAWTQETQYF. Full variable domain (missing parts from reference TRBV2 and TRBJ2-5): EPEVTQTPSHQVTQMGQEVILRCVPISNHLYFYWYRQILGQKVEFLVSFYNNEISEKSEIFDDQFSVERPDGSNFTLKIRSTKLEDSAMYFCASSAWTQETQYFGPGTRLLVL.

The chain combines TRBV6-5 with TRBJ2-5; 9 nucleotides agree with TRBD1. V shed 6 bases, J shed 5 bases, and the junction held 10 bases outside the gene matches. CDR3 length equals 15 residues. CDR1 MNHEY and CDR2 SVGAGI come from the germline V gene. CDR3 amino acids: CASRPRTGARETQYF. The DNA for the CDR3 is TGTGCCAGCAGACCCCGGACAGGGGCGAGGGAGACCCAGTACTTC.

This clone was seen a few times. The chain carries TRBV19 and TRBJ1-1; weak D call: TRBD1 (6 bases). Trimming left V 6 bases short and J 1 base short, with 12 bases between. This CDR3 contains 14 residues. Per the germline V gene, CDR1 is LNHDA and CDR2 is SQIVND (reference sequence). The CDR3 DNA is TGTGCCAGTAGCAGGGGCAGGGCGAACACTGAAGCTTTCTTT. Translating gives CASSRGRANTEAFF.

The V call is TRBV5-1, the J call TRBJ2-3; 12 bases line up with TRBD2. This CDR3 comprises 16 residues. V shed 4 bases, J shed 4 bases, and the junction held 7 bases outside the gene matches. Germline CDR1 and CDR2: SGHRS and YFSETQ. The CDR3 sequence: CASSPGLAGSSDTQYF. In DNA form, the CDR3 reads TGCGCCAGCAGCCCGGGACTAGCGGGTAGCTCAGATACGCAGTATTTT.

The rearrangement joins TRBV5-1 to TRBJ1-1; the match to TRBD1 covers 8 bases. Germline assignment: CDR1 SGHRS and CDR2 YFSETQ. This CDR3 is built from 15 residues. With 0 bases clipped from V and 1 base from J, the junction kept 2 bases outside the gene matches. DNA for the CDR3: TGCGCCAGCAGCTTGGTGACAGGGGCGAACACTGAAGCTTTCTTT. Translation: CASSLVTGANTEAFF.

The J gene is TRBJ2-7, the V gene TRBV7-2; possibly TRBD2 for D (5 bases). Germline V gene sequence: CDR1 SGHTA, CDR2 FQGNSA. The V and J ends lost 3 bases and 1 base respectively, with 7 bases between them. The CDR3 has 13 amino acids. CDR3 in DNA: TGTGCCAGCAGCTTGGAGGTTTCCTACGAGCAGTACTTC. The encoded protein is CASSLEVSYEQYF.

This sequence joins TRBV9 and TRBJ2-1; 10 bases agree with TRBD2. CDR3 length: 15 amino acids. Germline V gene sequence: CDR1 SGDLS, CDR2 YYNGEE. J was trimmed by 7 bases and V by 3 bases; bases with no gene match: 7. The CDR3 region is CASSDVAGGRNEQFF. CDR3 bases: TGTGCCAGCAGCGATGTAGCGGGAGGTAGGAATGAGCAGTTCTTC. The whole variable domain, remainder taken from reference TRBV9 and TRBJ2-1, is DSGVTQTPKHLITATGQRVTLRCSPRSGDLSVYWYQQSLDQGLQFLIQYYNGEERAKGNILERFSAQQFPDLHSELNLSSLELGDSALYFCASSDVAGGRNEQFFGPGTRLTVL.